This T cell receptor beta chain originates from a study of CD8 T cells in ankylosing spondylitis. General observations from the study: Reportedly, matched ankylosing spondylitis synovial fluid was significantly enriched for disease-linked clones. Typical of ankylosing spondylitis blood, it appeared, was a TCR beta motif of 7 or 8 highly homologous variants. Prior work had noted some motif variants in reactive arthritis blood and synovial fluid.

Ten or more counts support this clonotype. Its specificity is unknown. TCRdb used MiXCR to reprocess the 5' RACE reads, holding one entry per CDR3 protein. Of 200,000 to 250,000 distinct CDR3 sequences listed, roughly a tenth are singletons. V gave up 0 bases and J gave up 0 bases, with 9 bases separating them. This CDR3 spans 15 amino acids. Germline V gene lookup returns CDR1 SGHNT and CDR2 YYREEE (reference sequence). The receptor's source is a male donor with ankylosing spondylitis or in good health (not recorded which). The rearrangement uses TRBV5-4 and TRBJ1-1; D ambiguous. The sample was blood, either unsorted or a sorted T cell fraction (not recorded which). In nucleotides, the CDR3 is TGTGCCAGCAGCTTGGGAGGAAATATGAACACTGAAGCTTTCTTT. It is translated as CASSLGGNMNTEAFF.